Listed below are T cell receptor beta chains from one sample, sequenced in a study of metastatic and nonmetastatic thyroid tumors. MiXCR re-clonotyped the PCR reads for TCRdb. In the table there are tens of thousands of clones, more than 20% of which are singletons. The sequencing sample was made of tumor tissue. The receptors originated from a female donor with papillary thyroid cancer or a benign thyroid nodule (not recorded which). Some clones in this sample may be carry-over from other donors' samples. Each CDR3 is given with its conserved first and last residue. The order of the fields is CDR3 length, J gene, V gene, clone size, D gene, CDR3 DNA, CDR3 protein. The D gene is left open where the match is weak. Clone size is shown for a subset of rows, as once, few, many or a class of expanded clone.

13,TRBJ1-5,TRBV29-1,few,NA,TGCAGCGTTGGGACAGATATCAATCAGCCCCAGCATTTT,CSVGTDINQPQHF
14,TRBJ2-7,TRBV28,few,NA,TGTGCCAGCAGTTTAGGCCGGGAAGCCAACGAGCAGTACTTC,CASSLGREANEQYF
12,TRBJ1-1,TRBV18,many,NA,TGTGCCAGCTCACTAAGGAACACTGAAGCTTTCTTT,CASSLRNTEAFF
12,TRBJ2-2,TRBV12-3/TRBV12-4,few,NA,TGTGCCAGCACTGGGGACCCCGGGGAGCTGTTTTTT,CASTGDPGELFF
17,TRBJ2-3,TRBV6-1,many,TRBD1,TGTGCCAGCAGTGAGTTGACCGGGACAGGGGAGACAGATACGCAGTATTTT,CASSELTGTGETDTQYF
13,TRBJ2-5,TRBV25-1,few,NA,TGTGCCAGCAGTGGTCTAGCACAAGAGACCCAGTACTTC,CASSGLAQETQYF
14,TRBJ2-7,TRBV6-2/TRBV6-3,few,NA,TGTGCCAGCAGTTACCGCCAGGGACCCTACGAGCAGTACTTC,CASSYRQGPYEQYF
13,TRBJ1-1,TRBV20-1,NA,TRBD1,TGCAGTGCGGGAACAGGGGCCCCCACTGAAGCTTTCTTT,CSAGTGAPTEAFF
14,TRBJ1-1,TRBV5-1,NA,TRBD1,TGCGCCAGTTCCCCGTCAGACAGGGGAACTGAAGCTTTCTTT,CASSPSDRGTEAFF
21,TRBJ2-2,TRBV6-2/TRBV6-3,few,TRBD1,TGTGCCAGCAGTTCGAAAGACGGGACAGGAGGGTCTTATTTAGGAACCGGGGAGCTGTTTTTT,CASSSKDGTGGSYLGTGELFF
17,TRBJ2-7,TRBV5-1,NA,TRBD2,TGCGCCGGCAGCCTCGGACTAGCGGGAGCCTTCTCCTACGAGCAGTACTTC,CAGSLGLAGAFSYEQYF
14,TRBJ2-7,TRBV6-1,NA,NA,TGTGCCAGCACCCCCGGGACACCGGGCGGTGAGCAGTACTTC,CASTPGTPGGEQYF
14,TRBJ1-3,TRBV4-1,many,NA,TGCGCCAGCAGCCAAGTAGGGGGTGGAAACACCATATATTTT,CASSQVGGGNTIYF
16,TRBJ1-1,TRBV6-2/TRBV6-3,few,NA,TGTGCCAGCAGTAGACAGTTATTGTTTATGGGCACTGAAGCTTTCTTT,CASSRQLLFMGTEAFF
13,TRBJ1-1,TRBV20-1,few,NA,TGCAGTGCTAGGGAAACAGGGAACACTGAAGCTTTCTTT,CSARETGNTEAFF
16,TRBJ2-1,TRBV13,NA,NA,TGTGCCAGCAGCTTAGAAGAGGTGGCAGGGTCCAATGAGCAGTTCTTC,CASSLEEVAGSNEQFF
16,TRBJ2-3,TRBV28,many,TRBD2,TGTGCCAGCAGTTTATATAGCGGGGGTGTCAAAGATACGCAGTATTTT,CASSLYSGGVKDTQYF
15,TRBJ2-1,TRBV5-1,many,TRBD2,TGCGCCAGCAGCCGGGACTACTTCTCCTACAATGAGCAGTTCTTC,CASSRDYFSYNEQFF
20,TRBJ2-1,TRBV9,many,TRBD2,TGTGCCAGCAGCGGGCAGGCTAGCGGGGGGGGAAGCAGCTCCTACAATGAGCAGTTCTTC,CASSGQASGGGSSSYNEQFF
13,TRBJ2-7,TRBV28,NA,NA,TGTGCCAGCAGCCCCGAGATCTCTTCGGAGCAGTACTTC,CASSPEISSEQYF
13,TRBJ2-7,TRBV5-1,NA,NA,TGCGCCAGCAGCTTGGCCGCTACCTACGAGCAGTACTTC,CASSLAATYEQYF
15,TRBJ1-2,TRBV6-4,NA,NA,TGTGCCAGCAGTGACTCTGGGACGGGAAACTATGGCTACACCTTC,CASSDSGTGNYGYTF
15,TRBJ2-5,TRBV7-2,NA,TRBD2,TGTGCCAGCAGCCCGGAATCGGGGGGGGAAGAGACCCAGTACTTC,CASSPESGGEETQYF
14,TRBJ1-4,TRBV30,many,TRBD1,TGTGCCTGGAGTGGACAGGGGCGGAGTGAAAAACTGTTTTTT,CAWSGQGRSEKLFF
14,TRBJ2-2,TRBV9,many,NA,TGTGCCAGCAGTGAGGACACCCCCACCGGGGAGCTGTTTTTT,CASSEDTPTGELFF
13,TRBJ1-2,TRBV27,few,NA,TGTGCCAGCATCCGGGACGGGGCCTATGGCTACACCTTC,CASIRDGAYGYTF
16,TRBJ2-2,TRBV5-1,NA,TRBD1,TGCGCCAGCAGCTACCGACAGGGCCAGGGCACCGGGGAGCTGTTTTTT,CASSYRQGQGTGELFF
13,TRBJ1-1,TRBV28,NA,TRBD1,TGTGCCAGCTTTTCGGGACAGTACACTGAAGCTTTCTTT,CASFSGQYTEAFF
15,TRBJ1-4,TRBV6-5,NA,NA,TGTGCCAGCAGTTACTTCGGGGGACGCGCTGAAAAACTGTTTTTT,CASSYFGGRAEKLFF
14,TRBJ2-5,TRBV3-1,NA,NA,TGTGCCAGCAGCCAAGAAACAGAAGAAGAGACCCAGTACTTC,CASSQETEEETQYF
17,TRBJ1-1,TRBV18,many,NA,TGTGCCAGCTCACCCGGACCGACCCCGTTTGGGGACACTGAAGCTTTCTTT,CASSPGPTPFGDTEAFF
13,TRBJ2-7,TRBV6-2/TRBV6-3,many,NA,TGTGCCAGCAGTGGAGCCGAGAACGACGAGCAGTACTTC,CASSGAENDEQYF
16,TRBJ1-5,TRBV6-1,many,TRBD1,TGTGCCAGCAGTGAAGCGGCACAGGGGGGCGGGCAGCCCCAGCATTTT,CASSEAAQGGGQPQHF
14,TRBJ2-7,TRBV2,few,TRBD2,TGTGCCAGCAACGGACTAGCGGCTTACTACGAGCAGTACTTC,CASNGLAAYYEQYF
13,TRBJ2-3,TRBV7-7,many,NA,TGTGCCAGCAGCTTAGGGGGGGCAGATACGCAGTATTTT,CASSLGGADTQYF
13,TRBJ1-1,TRBV6-2/TRBV6-3,many,NA,TGTGCCAGCAGCCAAACACCGAACACTGAAGCTTTCTTT,CASSQTPNTEAFF
15,TRBJ2-7,TRBV7-2,many,TRBD1,TGTGCCAGCAGCAAAACCTCGGGACAGGGGTACGAGCAGTACTTC,CASSKTSGQGYEQYF
15,TRBJ2-7,TRBV7-2,NA,NA,TGTGCCAGCAGCTTAGGGGGCGGAAACACCTACGAGCAGTACTTC,CASSLGGGNTYEQYF
14,TRBJ1-2,TRBV5-1,many,TRBD1,TGCGCCAGCAGCTCGGCGGGACAGAACTATGGCTACACCTTC,CASSSAGQNYGYTF
12,TRBJ1-2,TRBV6-1,few,NA,TGTGCCAGCAGCCAGGGTCCGGACGGCTACACCTTC,CASSQGPDGYTF
14,TRBJ2-7,TRBV7-9,many,TRBD2,TGTGCCAGCAGCCTTAGCGGGAGCGGCCACGAGCAGTACTTC,CASSLSGSGHEQYF
12,TRBJ1-2,TRBV20-1,many,NA,TGCAGTGCTAGAGGGGGCGCCTATGGCTACACCTTC,CSARGGAYGYTF
16,TRBJ2-7,TRBV5-1,NA,TRBD1,TGCGCCAGCAGCTTGACGCCGGGACAGGGGTCCTACGAGCAGTACTTC,CASSLTPGQGSYEQYF
16,TRBJ2-6,TRBV3-1,many,NA,TGTGCCAGCAGCCAAGTGGTAGGCTCTGGGGCCAACGTCCTGACTTTC,CASSQVVGSGANVLTF
11,TRBJ2-7,TRBV20-1,NA,NA,TGCAGTGCTAGAATGGGGGGCGAGCAGTACTTC,CSARMGGEQYF
16,TRBJ2-1,TRBV28,few,TRBD2,TGTGCCAGCAGTGAATCGGGACTAGCGGGAGCAAATGAGCAGTTCTTC,CASSESGLAGANEQFF
14,TRBJ2-6,TRBV27,NA,NA,TGTGCCAGCAGTCCTAACCCTCAGGGGTACGTCCTGACTTTC,CASSPNPQGYVLTF
17,TRBJ2-1,TRBV6-2/TRBV6-3,NA,TRBD2,TGTGCCAGCAGTTACTCGATGGCGGGAGGCCCTTACAATGAGCAGTTCTTC,CASSYSMAGGPYNEQFF
14,TRBJ1-2,TRBV4-3,many,NA,TGCGCCAGCAGCCCCGCGGGGGGGGTGTTGGGCTACACCTTC,CASSPAGGVLGYTF
12,TRBJ1-2,TRBV30,many,NA,TGTGCCTGGAGTGAGCCCCCGTCTGGCTACACCTTC,CAWSEPPSGYTF
16,TRBJ2-2,TRBV9,NA,TRBD1,TGTGCCAGCAGCTCCCGGAGACAGGGGGGTGCTTGGGAGCTGTTTTTT,CASSSRRQGGAWELFF
15,TRBJ1-4,TRBV6-5,few,NA,TGTGCCAGCAGTTACTCTAGGGACATGAGGGAAAAACTGTTTTTT,CASSYSRDMREKLFF
14,TRBJ2-1,TRBV7-8,many,TRBD2,TGTGCCAGCAGCTTGGGGGGGGAGGGCAATGAGCAGTTCTTC,CASSLGGEGNEQFF
15,TRBJ1-1,TRBV4-2,many,TRBD1,TGTGCCAGCAGCCAAGACAGGGGGCGGGACACTGAAGCTTTCTTT,CASSQDRGRDTEAFF
14,TRBJ1-1,TRBV6-1,many,NA,TGTGCCAGCAGCCGGGGGGACGGGAACACTGAAGCTTTCTTT,CASSRGDGNTEAFF